The rows below give T cell receptor beta chains drawn from one sample of a study of cytomegalovirus exposure and HLA in healthy donors. Assay used: immunoSEQ multiplex PCR; TCRdb lists only in-frame clones, some missing. The sample contains tens of thousands of clones, around 70% of which appear only once. Sequences were obtained from PBMCs. The receptors derive from a woman in her forties or fifties in good health and CMV-seropositive. The CDR3 runs from the conserved cysteine through the conserved F or W. A D gene is named only where the DNA matches it firmly. The size of a clone is reported for some rows only, either as once, few or many, or as a class for expanded clones.

V	size	D	J	DNA	CDR3
TRBV18	few	NA	TRBJ1-1	TGTGCCAGCTCACCATCAGTGACGACAGTATTGAACACTGAAGCTTTCTTT	CASSPSVTTVLNTEAFF
TRBV27	few	TRBD1	TRBJ2-3	TGTGCCAGCACCCACAGGGGGCTCACAGATACGCAGTATTTT	CASTHRGLTDTQYF
TRBV5-1	NA	NA	TRBJ1-1	TGCGCCAGCAGCTTACAGGGAGAGAGGACTGAAGCTTTCTTT	CASSLQGERTEAFF
TRBV6-5	NA	NA	TRBJ1-2	TGTGCCAGCAGTTACTCGGTCGGGGAGGGTGGGTATGGCTACACCTTC	CASSYSVGEGGYGYTF
TRBV6-1	NA	NA	TRBJ2-1	TGTGCCAGCAGGACAGTACCCTCCTACAATGAGCAGTTCTTC	CASRTVPSYNEQFF
TRBV6-1	NA	TRBD2	TRBJ2-1	TGTGCCAGCAGCAAGCGGGAGTCCGTGAATGAGCAGTTCTTC	CASSKRESVNEQFF
TRBV27	NA	TRBD2	TRBJ2-2	TGTGCCAGCAGTCCGGGACTAGCGGTTTCCGGGGAGCTGTTTTTT	CASSPGLAVSGELFF
TRBV6-5	NA	NA	TRBJ1-1	TGTGCCAGCAGTTACTCTAGGAACACTGAAGCTTTCTTT	CASSYSRNTEAFF
TRBV7-9	once	TRBD2	TRBJ2-3	TGTGCCAGCAGGCCCCACCGGGAGAGGCGGGGGGCAGATACGCAGTATTTT	CASRPHRERRGADTQYF
TRBV19	NA	NA	TRBJ2-7	TGTGCCAGTAGTCCAAGTGGTAGAACTTATAGCGAGCAGTACTTC	CASSPSGRTYSEQYF
TRBV7-7	NA	TRBD2	TRBJ2-5	TGTGCTAGCAGCTTCGCGGGAGGGAGGGAGACCCAGTACTTC	CASSFAGGRETQYF
TRBV2	NA	TRBD1	TRBJ1-1	TGTGCCAGCAGTGAGACAGGGAAGGGGGCTGAAGCTTTCTTT	CASSETGKGAEAFF
TRBV7-6	NA	NA	TRBJ2-1	TGTGCCAGCAGCTTAGACTTCGGGGGAGGTGCGAATGAGCAGTTCTTC	CASSLDFGGGANEQFF
TRBV28	NA	NA	TRBJ2-1	TGTGCCAGCAGTTTTTTAGTCACCAATGAGCAGTTCTTC	CASSFLVTNEQFF
TRBV5-6	NA	NA	TRBJ2-1	TGTGCCAGCAGGGGCGTGGGCCGATCCTACAATGAGCAGTTCTTC	CASRGVGRSYNEQFF
TRBV6-5	NA	TRBD1	TRBJ2-7	TGTGCCAGCAGTCCTGGACAGGGGTCCTACGAGCAGTACTTC	CASSPGQGSYEQYF
TRBV9	once	NA	TRBJ2-6	TGTGCCAGCAGCGTTCCTTCTGGGGCCAACGTCCTGACTTTC	CASSVPSGANVLTF
TRBV30	few	TRBD1	TRBJ2-7	TGTGCCTGGAGTCCGGTCCACAGGGGCCTCTACGAGCAGTACTTC	CAWSPVHRGLYEQYF
TRBV6-5	NA	TRBD1	TRBJ1-2	TGTGCCAGCAGCGACGGACAGGGCCTAGGCTACACCTTC	CASSDGQGLGYTF
TRBV6-6	NA	NA	TRBJ1-5	TGTGCCAGCAATCCCGGGACACCAGCAGGGCCCCAGCATTTT	CASNPGTPAGPQHF
TRBV11-3	NA	NA	TRBJ2-5	TGTGCCAGCAGCTACTCAGGGGAGACCCAGTACTTC	CASSYSGETQYF
TRBV6-1	NA	TRBD1	TRBJ1-2	TGTGCCAGCCGTGGGACAGTCGCTAACTATGGCTACACCTTC	CASRGTVANYGYTF
TRBV5-4	NA	NA	TRBJ2-5	TGTGCCAGCAGCTTCAGGGGAACCCAAGAGACCCAGTACTTC	CASSFRGTQETQYF
TRBV6-5	NA	NA	TRBJ2-5	TGTGCCAGCAGTACCCGGCCAGGTTTGCAGTACTTC	CASSTRPGLQYF
TRBV2	few	NA	TRBJ1-4	TGTGCCAGCAAAGTAGAGGTGAAACTGTTTTTT	CASKVEVKLFF
TRBV27	NA	NA	TRBJ2-2	TGTGCCAGCAGTTCAGACCCGTGGGGGGATTACGACACCGGGGAGCTGTTTTTT	CASSSDPWGDYDTGELFF
TRBV27	NA	NA	TRBJ1-1	TGTGCCAGCAGAGAGATTGAGGGCACTGAAGCTTTCTTT	CASREIEGTEAFF
TRBV6-1	medium-sized	TRBD2	TRBJ2-1	TGTGCCAGCAGTGAACGACTAGCGGACTACAATGAGCAGTTCTTC	CASSERLADYNEQFF
TRBV10-2	NA	TRBD1	TRBJ1-5	TGCGCCAGCAGTGACCACAGGGGGCTAGGGGGGGGCAATCAGCCCCAGCATTTT	CASSDHRGLGGGNQPQHF
TRBV20-1	NA	NA	TRBJ2-7	TGCAGTGCTACAAGGACTACCGAGCAGTACTTC	CSATRTTEQYF
TRBV1	NA	NA	TRBJ1-1	TGCACCAGTTGTTGTCAGGGGCGGGAAGCTTTCTTT	CTSCCQGREAFF
TRBV4-2	few	NA	TRBJ1-5	TGTGCCAGCAGCCAAGAACCCTCAGGAGGGAATCAGCCCCAGCATTTT	CASSQEPSGGNQPQHF